The 23 T cell receptor beta chains presented below share a single source sample, sequenced in a study of T-cell memory formation after mild COVID-19. One entry per CDR3 protein results from TCRdb running MiXCR on the 5' RACE reads. The sample has about 200,000 distinct CDR3 sequences, around 19% seen once. The sequenced material came from PBMCs or a T cell subset sorted from them (not recorded which). Receptors were obtained from an adult woman who had mild COVID-19 (a few samples of this study predate the infection). Cell type and time point are not known.

This clonotype has more than one count but fewer than ten. This chain joins TRBV5-1 and TRBJ2-3; 10 bases are shared with TRBD2. Germline V gene sequence: CDR1 SGHRS, CDR2 YFSETQ. V shed 4 bases and J 0 bases; nucleotides not matched to a gene: 8. The CDR3 extends over 17 amino acids. The CDR3 nucleotides are TGCGCCAGCAGCGCGTCTAGCGGGGGTCTGAGCACAGATACGCAGTATTTT. The encoded protein is CASSASSGGLSTDTQYF.

V usage is TRBV29-1 and J usage is TRBJ2-1; TRBD2 matches at 7 bases. Germline V gene lookup returns CDR1 SQVTM and CDR2 ANQGSEA. The CDR3 is 12 residues long. J was trimmed by 5 bases and V by 4 bases; bases with no gene match: 2. For the CDR3, the DNA is TGCAGCGTTGCGGCGGGGGACAATGAGCAGTTCTTC. It yields the protein CSVAAGDNEQFF.

This sequence joins TRBV3-1 and TRBJ1-1, with a weak D call TRBD1 (5 bases). The germline CDR1 and CDR2 sequences are LGHDT and YNNKEL (reference sequence). V lost 9 bases, J lost 11 bases, and 19 bases lay in between. This CDR3 comprises 12 residues. CDR3 residues: CASSNGGSWAFF. CDR3 DNA: TGTGCCAGTTCTAATGGGGGATCCTGGGCTTTCTTT.

In its sample, this clonotype ranks as medium-sized. V and J are TRBV15 and TRBJ2-2; D not certain. Trimming left V 8 bases short and J 0 bases short, with 10 bases between. Germline V gene data show CDR1 as LNHNV and CDR2 as YYDKDF (reference sequence). The CDR3 is 14 amino acids. The CDR3 here is CATSAGPNTGELFF. The CDR3 region has the DNA TGTGCCACCTCGGCCGGACCGAACACCGGGGAGCTGTTTTTT.

This clonotype was detected a few times. The chain employs TRBV19 and TRBJ1-1, with TRBD1 matching over 7 bases. Trimming at V came to 6 bases and at J to 0 bases, leaving 4 bases not matched to a gene. CDR1 is LNHDA and CDR2 is SQIVND in the germline V gene (reference sequence). This CDR3 region has 14 residues. The CDR3: CASRLGQMNTEAFF. The CDR3 bases are TGTGCCAGTAGGTTGGGACAGATGAACACTGAAGCTTTCTTT.

The chain employs TRBV7-6 and TRBJ2-3; D may be TRBD1 (6 bases). The ends were cut back, 6 bases at V and 2 bases at J, with 18 bases in the middle. The CDR3 is 16 residues long. Germline V lookup: CDR1 SGHVS, CDR2 FNYEAQ. CDR3 region: CASRFYGSGVTDTQYF. In DNA, the CDR3 is TGTGCCAGCAGATTTTATGGGTCAGGGGTCACAGATACGCAGTATTTT.

The V call is TRBV5-1, the J call TRBJ1-5; TRBD1 matches 9 bases. Germline V CDR1 and CDR2: SGHRS, YFSETQ. J gave up 2 bases and V 4 bases, and 4 bases lay outside the gene matches. The CDR3 has 15 amino acids. The CDR3 protein is CASSPGQGGNQPQHF. In nucleotides, the CDR3 is TGCGCCAGCAGCCCGGGACAGGGAGGCAATCAGCCCCAGCATTTT. Supplemented by reference TRBV5-1 and TRBJ1-5, the full variable domain reads KAGVTQTPRYLIKTRGQQVTLSCSPISGHRSVSWYQQTPGQGLQFLFEYFSETQRNKGNFPGRFSGRQFSNSRSEMNVSTLELGDSALYLCASSPGQGGNQPQHFGDGTRLSIL.

This clonotype was observed a handful of times. This chain links TRBV12-3 or TRBV12-4 with TRBJ1-4, with unresolved D. This CDR3 spans 15 amino acids. Trimming took 6 bases from V and 0 from J, leaving 11 bases between them. CDR3 sequence: CASSLALATNEKLFF. The CDR3 DNA follows: TGTGCCAGCAGCCTTGCGCTTGCAACTAATGAAAAACTGTTTTTT.

This clonotype occurred a few times. The chain is built from TRBV7-8 and TRBJ1-1; tentative D call: TRBD1 (5 bases). This CDR3 has 15 amino acids. Trimming stripped 3 bases from V and 0 bases from J, with 11 bases between. The germline V gene encodes CDR1 SGHVS and CDR2 FQNEAQ. CDR3 nucleotides: TGTGCCAGCAGCTTCGACGGGACTTTGAACACTGAAGCTTTCTTT. Its translation: CASSFDGTLNTEAFF.

This sequence joins TRBV4-2 and TRBJ2-7; D gene ambiguous. The CDR3 is made up of 15 amino acids. The V end lost 0 bases, the J end lost 3 bases, and 12 bases lay between the germline ends. From germline, CDR1 is LGHNA and CDR2 YNFKEQ. The CDR3 spells CASSQDPGTNYEQYF. Here the CDR3 DNA reads TGTGCCAGCAGCCAAGATCCAGGCACCAACTACGAGCAGTACTTC.

The table lists this clonotype with a few counts. The chain is built from TRBV7-2 and TRBJ2-7; D is unresolved. The germline V gene has CDR1 SGHTA and CDR2 FQGNSA. The CDR3 is made up of 12 amino acids. Trimming stripped 6 bases from V and 1 base from J, with 7 bases between. In nucleotides, the CDR3 is TGTGCCAGCAGTTCTATTTCCTACGAGCAGTACTTC. Protein sequence: CASSSISYEQYF.

This clonotype has just a few counts. CDR3 region: CASSGRDSSYEQYF. The CDR3 DNA follows: TGTGCCAGCAGCGGACGGGACAGCTCCTACGAGCAGTACTTC. The chain combines TRBV9 with TRBJ2-7, with 7 bases aligning to TRBD1. The V gene end was trimmed by 3 bases and the J gene end by 0 bases; junction bases not matched to a gene: 3. Germline V lookup: CDR1 SGDLS, CDR2 YYNGEE. This CDR3 region has 14 residues.

The V call is TRBV18, the J call TRBJ2-2; no clear D gene. Germline V CDR1 and CDR2: KGHSH, LQKENI. CDR3 length equals 13 residues. The V end lost 1 base, the J end lost 7 bases, and 7 bases lay between the germline ends. The chain's CDR3 is CASSPQKVGELFF. The CDR3 DNA sequence: TGTGCCAGCTCACCACAAAAGGTCGGGGAGCTGTTTTTT.

Details on this clonotype: The junction does not match germline at one end; this may be a read error. The J gene is TRBJ2-1, the V gene TRBV2; no reliable D call. Germline CDR1 is SNHLY and CDR2 is FYNNEI. The CDR3 is 16 amino acids. The CDR3 is CASSPAASGSYTEQFF. CDR3 DNA: TGTGCCAGCAGCCCCGCGGCCTCCGGCTCCTACACTGAGCAGTTCTTC.

The chain is built from TRBV11-2 and TRBJ1-5; 8 nucleotides agree with TRBD1. Germline V gene data show CDR1 as SGHAT and CDR2 as FQNNGV. Losses at the gene ends were 4 bases for V and 6 bases for J; bases not matched to a gene: 8. The CDR3 has 15 amino acids. CDR3 in amino acids: CASSSEPTGAQPQHF. DNA of the CDR3: TGTGCCAGCAGCTCGGAGCCGACAGGGGCTCAGCCCCAGCATTTT.

This clonotype was detected only a few times. The V and J genes are TRBV24-1 and TRBJ2-3; 7 bases map to TRBD1. The CDR3 extends over 16 amino acids. V trimming: 3 bases; J trimming: 0 bases; junction bases outside the gene matches: 5. Germline V lookup: CDR1 KGHDR, CDR2 SFDVKD. Written as DNA, the CDR3 is TGTGCCACCAGTGATACGGGGACAGACAGCACAGATACGCAGTATTTT. This codes for CATSDTGTDSTDTQYF.

V gene TRBV2 combines with J gene TRBJ2-7; the D is unclear. In germline, CDR1 is SNHLY, CDR2 FYNNEI. The CDR3 length is 14 residues. V was shortened by 6 bases and J by 0 bases, with 12 bases between the two germline ends. The CDR3 nucleotides read TGTGCCAGCAGAAAGGACCGTAACTCCTACGAGCAGTACTTC. This translates into CASRKDRNSYEQYF.

This sequence joins TRBV4-3 and TRBJ1-1; 9 bases align to TRBD1. Germline V gene data show CDR1 as LGHNA and CDR2 as YSLEER. This CDR3 has 16 amino acids. V lost 0 bases, J lost 4 bases, and 6 bases stayed unmatched. Written as DNA, the CDR3 is TGCGCCAGCAGCCAAGATCTAATGGACAGGGGCACTGAAGCTTTCTTT. Residues: CASSQDLMDRGTEAFF.

This chain links TRBV9 with TRBJ2-7; D might be TRBD2 (6 bases). Trimming stripped 0 bases from V and 3 bases from J, with 13 bases between. The CDR3 consists of 15 residues. Germline-derived CDR1 and CDR2 are SGDLS and YYNGEE. The CDR3 region is CASSVDFGGNYEQYF. DNA for the CDR3: TGTGCCAGCAGCGTAGATTTTGGGGGGAACTACGAGCAGTACTTC.

The table lists this clonotype with many counts. The genes are TRBV20-1 and TRBJ2-1; 7 nucleotides line up with TRBD2. The V gene end was trimmed by 3 bases and the J gene end by 9 bases; junction bases not matched to a gene: 5. The germline CDR1 and CDR2 sequences are DFQATT and SNEGSKA (reference sequence). This CDR3 spans 12 amino acids. CDR3 coding DNA: TGCAGTGCTAGGAGGCCTAGCGGTGAGCAGTTCTTC. Protein: CSARRPSGEQFF.

The J gene is TRBJ2-7, the V gene TRBV24-1, with D tentatively TRBD2 (5 bases). The length of the CDR3 is 14 residues. CDR1 is KGHDR, CDR2 SFDVKD, per germline. The V end was cut by 3 bases, the J end by 2 bases, with 10 bases between. The CDR3 reads CATSDTGGTYEQYF. For the CDR3, the DNA is TGTGCCACCAGTGATACCGGAGGAACCTACGAGCAGTACTTC.

The chain joins TRBV24-1 to TRBJ2-5; unclear D gene. V lost 6 bases and J 7 bases, leaving 14 bases between the germline ends. The length of the CDR3 is 13 residues. CDR1 is KGHDR, CDR2 SFDVKD, per germline. The CDR3 DNA sequence: TGTGCCACCAGTTTATCCCCTACTGTGACCCAGTACTTC. Translation gives CATSLSPTVTQYF.

This chain uses TRBV24-1 with TRBJ2-5; 8 nucleotides align to TRBD1. The CDR3 has 15 residues. The germline CDR1 and CDR2 sequences are KGHDR and SFDVKD. V was clipped by 3 bases and J by 5 bases; unmatched bases: 7. In nucleotides, the CDR3 is TGTGCCACCAGTGATGGCAGGGGGCGAGGGGAGACCCAGTACTTC. Encoded protein: CATSDGRGRGETQYF.